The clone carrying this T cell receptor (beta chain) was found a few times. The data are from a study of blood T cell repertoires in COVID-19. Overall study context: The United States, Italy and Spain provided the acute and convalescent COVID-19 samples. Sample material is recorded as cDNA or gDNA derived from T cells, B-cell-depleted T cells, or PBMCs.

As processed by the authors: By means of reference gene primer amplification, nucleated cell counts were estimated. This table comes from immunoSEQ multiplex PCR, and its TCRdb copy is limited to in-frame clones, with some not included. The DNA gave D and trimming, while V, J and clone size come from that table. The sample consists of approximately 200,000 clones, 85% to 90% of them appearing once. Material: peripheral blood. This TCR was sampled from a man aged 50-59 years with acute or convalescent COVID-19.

The chain's CDR3 is CSVGAGPNYGYTF. CDR3 in DNA: TGCAGCGTTGGGGCAGGGCCTAACTATGGCTACACCTTC. The chain joins TRBV29-1 to TRBJ1-2; possible D gene TRBD1, 5 bases. The CDR3 sequence is 13 residues long. V was shortened by 4 bases and J by 0 bases, with 9 bases between the two germline ends. Germline V CDR1 and CDR2: SQVTM, ANQGSEA.